One T cell receptor beta chain is described in this entry. Antigen unknown. The repertoire was sequenced with immunoSEQ multiplex PCR; TCRdb's copy has only in-frame clones and lacks some. Among some 150,000 clones listed, 80% to 90% were seen once. These data belong to a study of T cell responses to AZD1222 COVID-19 vaccine. Study information: Pooled together were second doses at about 4 or about 12 weeks. Study results and caveats: Increases in Spike-specific TCR breadth and depth were seen after two AZD1222 doses. Reports say nearly half of spike-specific TCRs go after unmutated variant regions. Donors in the cohort were predominantly white British and more often female, and clonal diversity was possibly underestimated.

The clonotype was recovered from an adult in good health. Specimen: peripheral blood, collected on day 0 of AZD1222 vaccination.

Here the CDR3 DNA reads TGTGCCAGCTCACCGGGTAACACCGGGGAGCTGTTTTTT. Amino acid sequence: CASSPGNTGELFF. The chain has TRBV18 and TRBJ2-2, with D unresolved. V lost 3 bases and J lost 2, with 4 bases in between. The CDR3 runs 13 residues. The germline gives CDR1 KGHSH, CDR2 LQKENI.